The clone carrying this T cell receptor beta chain was recorded many times. Antigen unknown. The data were taken from a study of HIV-infected children after antiretroviral therapy interruption. Overall study context: Most children had recorded EBV and CMV exposure.

J was trimmed by 4 bases and V by 6 bases; bases with no gene match: 3. There are 13 residues in the CDR3. Per germline, CDR1 SGHAT and CDR2 FQNNGV. A 3' RACE protocol on RNA, with unique molecular identifiers, produced the TCR library. TCRdb passed the 3' RACE reads through MiXCR, listing each CDR3 protein once. The repertoire holds more than 85,000 distinct CDR3 sequences, with 6.9% as singletons. Study findings and constraints: The Gini coefficient of naive CD4+ repertoires rose, returning to baseline by 3 years.

Treatment specified: PENTA 11 planned treatment interruption arm or continuous ART arm. V usage is TRBV11-2 and J usage is TRBJ2-3; 8 bases match TRBD2. Sequenced here: CD45RA+ CD4+ T cells from PBMCs, pooled from several time points, sampled from a donor given antiretroviral therapy, either interrupted or continuous. This sample's subset: naive CD4+ CD45RA+ CD45RO- T cells. The clonotype comes from a pool of human donors with HIV. The DNA of the CDR3 is TGTGCCAGCAGGACTAGCGCCCCAGATACGCAGTATTTT. Its protein product is CASRTSAPDTQYF.